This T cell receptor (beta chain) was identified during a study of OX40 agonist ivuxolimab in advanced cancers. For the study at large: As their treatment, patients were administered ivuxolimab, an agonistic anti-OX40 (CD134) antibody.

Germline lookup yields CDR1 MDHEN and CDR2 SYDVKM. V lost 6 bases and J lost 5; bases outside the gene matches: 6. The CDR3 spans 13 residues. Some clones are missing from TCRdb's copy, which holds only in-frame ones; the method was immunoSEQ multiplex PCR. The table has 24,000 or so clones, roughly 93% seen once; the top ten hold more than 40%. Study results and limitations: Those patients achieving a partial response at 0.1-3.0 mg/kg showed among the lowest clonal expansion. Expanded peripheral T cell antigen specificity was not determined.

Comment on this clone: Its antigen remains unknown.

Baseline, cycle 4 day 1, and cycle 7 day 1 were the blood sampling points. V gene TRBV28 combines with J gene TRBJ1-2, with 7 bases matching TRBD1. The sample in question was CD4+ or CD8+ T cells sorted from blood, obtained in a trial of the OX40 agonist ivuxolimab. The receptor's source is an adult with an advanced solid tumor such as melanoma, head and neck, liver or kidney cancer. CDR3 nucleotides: TGTGCCAGCAGCTCCGGACAGGATTATGGCTACACCTTC. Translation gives CASSSGQDYGYTF.